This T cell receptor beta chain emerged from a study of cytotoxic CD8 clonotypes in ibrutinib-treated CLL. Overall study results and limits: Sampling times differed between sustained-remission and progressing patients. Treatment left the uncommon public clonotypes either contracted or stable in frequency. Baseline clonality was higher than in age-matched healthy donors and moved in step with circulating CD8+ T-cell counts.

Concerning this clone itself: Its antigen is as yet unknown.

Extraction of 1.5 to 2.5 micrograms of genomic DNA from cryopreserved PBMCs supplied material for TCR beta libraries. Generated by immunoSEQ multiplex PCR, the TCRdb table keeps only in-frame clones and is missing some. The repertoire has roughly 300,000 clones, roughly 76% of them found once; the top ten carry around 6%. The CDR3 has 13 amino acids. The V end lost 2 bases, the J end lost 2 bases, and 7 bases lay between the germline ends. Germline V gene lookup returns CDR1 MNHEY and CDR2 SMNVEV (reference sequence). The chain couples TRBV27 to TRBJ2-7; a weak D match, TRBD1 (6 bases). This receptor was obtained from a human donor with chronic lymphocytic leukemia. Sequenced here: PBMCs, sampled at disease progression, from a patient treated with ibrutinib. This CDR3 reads CASSLQGTYEQYF. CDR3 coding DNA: TGTGCCAGCAGTTTACAGGGGACCTACGAGCAGTACTTC.